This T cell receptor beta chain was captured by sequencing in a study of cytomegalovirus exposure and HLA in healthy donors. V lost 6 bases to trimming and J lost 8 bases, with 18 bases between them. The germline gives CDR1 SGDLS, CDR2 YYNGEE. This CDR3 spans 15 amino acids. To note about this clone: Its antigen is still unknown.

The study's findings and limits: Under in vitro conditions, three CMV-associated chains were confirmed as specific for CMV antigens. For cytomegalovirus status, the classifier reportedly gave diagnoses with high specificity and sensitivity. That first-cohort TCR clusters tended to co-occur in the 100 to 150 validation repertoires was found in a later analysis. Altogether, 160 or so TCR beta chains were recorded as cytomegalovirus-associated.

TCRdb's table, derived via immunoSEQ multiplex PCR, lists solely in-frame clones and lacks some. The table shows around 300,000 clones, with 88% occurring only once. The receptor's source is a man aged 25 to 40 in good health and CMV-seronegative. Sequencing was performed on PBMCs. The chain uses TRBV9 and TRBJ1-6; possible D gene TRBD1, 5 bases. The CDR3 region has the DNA TGTGCCAGCAACGCCAATGGCAGGGATGATTCACCCCTCCACTTT. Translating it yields CASNANGRDDSPLHF.